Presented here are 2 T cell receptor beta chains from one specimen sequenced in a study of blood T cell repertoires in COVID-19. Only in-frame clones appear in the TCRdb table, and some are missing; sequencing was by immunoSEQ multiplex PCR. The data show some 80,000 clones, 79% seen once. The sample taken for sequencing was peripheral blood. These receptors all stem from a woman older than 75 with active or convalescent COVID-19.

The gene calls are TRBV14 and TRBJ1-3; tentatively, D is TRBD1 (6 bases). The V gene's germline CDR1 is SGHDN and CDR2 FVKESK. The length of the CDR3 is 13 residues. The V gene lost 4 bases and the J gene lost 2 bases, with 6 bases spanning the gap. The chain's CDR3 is CASSPGAGNTIYF. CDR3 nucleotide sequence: TGTGCCAGCAGCCCAGGGGCTGGAAACACCATATATTTT.

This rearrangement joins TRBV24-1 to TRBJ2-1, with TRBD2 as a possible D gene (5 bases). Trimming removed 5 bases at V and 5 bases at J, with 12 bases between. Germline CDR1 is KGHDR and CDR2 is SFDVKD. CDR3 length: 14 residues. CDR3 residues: CATSAVAADNEQFF. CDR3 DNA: TGTGCCACCAGTGCCGTAGCAGCGGACAATGAGCAGTTCTTC.